What follows is one T cell receptor (beta chain) and its context. Only in-frame clones appear in the TCRdb table, and some are missing; sequencing was by immunoSEQ multiplex PCR. In the table there are approximately 21,000 clones, 70% to 80% of which are singletons. This CDR3 region has 13 residues. The V end was cut by 10 bases, the J end by 1 base, with 13 bases between. In germline, CDR1 is MGHDK, CDR2 SYGVNS. This sample is drawn from a study of tumor-infiltrating lymphocytes in localized non-small cell lung cancer. This sequence was found in a human donor with non-small cell lung cancer. Sequencing was performed on lung tumor tissue. V gene TRBV25-1 combines with J gene TRBJ1-1; no reliable D call. The CDR3 nucleotides read TGTGCCACCTGGGCCGGTGGGAACACTGAAGCTTTCTTT. Its protein product is CATWAGGNTEAFF.